The clone carrying this T cell receptor (beta chain) was detected a few times. The antigen remains unidentified. This entry is derived from a study of T cells in Graves' hyperthyroidism and ophthalmopathy. Uncontrolled infections, other autoimmune diseases, pregnancy or lactation led to exclusion of patients. Every diagnosis used clinical symptoms, serum thyroxine and TRAb, thyroid ultrasound and orbital computed tomography. PBMCs were collected from a 10 ml volume of fresh peripheral blood. Study-level results: Researchers report that a 13 V-J model separated ophthalmopathy from stable hyperthyroidism.

TCR beta CDR3 sequences were amplified from RNA transcripts. TCR CDR3 regions were first amplified by RT-PCR with HTBI primers. TCRdb reprocessed the multiplex PCR reads via MiXCR and lists one record per CDR3 protein. The table has 350,000 to 400,000 distinct CDR3 sequences, under 15% seen once. The CDR3 totals 13 residues. Per germline, CDR1 SGHAT and CDR2 FQNNGV. Trimming pared 4 bases from V and 6 bases from J, leaving 11 bases between. This TCR came from a woman in her twenties or thirties with Graves' hyperthyroidism. V usage is TRBV11-2 and J usage is TRBJ2-3, with no clear D. The sequenced sample consisted of blood. This chain's CDR3 is CASSSRTLDTQYF. For the CDR3, the DNA is TGTGCCAGCAGCTCCCGGACCCTCGATACGCAGTATTTT.